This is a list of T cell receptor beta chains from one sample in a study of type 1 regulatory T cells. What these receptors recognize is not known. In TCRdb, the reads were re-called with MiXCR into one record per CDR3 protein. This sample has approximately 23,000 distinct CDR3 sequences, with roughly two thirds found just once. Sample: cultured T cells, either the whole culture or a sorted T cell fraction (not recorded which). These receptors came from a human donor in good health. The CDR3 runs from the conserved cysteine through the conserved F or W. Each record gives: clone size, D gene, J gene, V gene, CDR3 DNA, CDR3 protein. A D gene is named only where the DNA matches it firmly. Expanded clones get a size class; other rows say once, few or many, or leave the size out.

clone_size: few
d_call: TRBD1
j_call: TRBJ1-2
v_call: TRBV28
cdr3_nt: TGTGCCAGCAGTCCCGCTGACAGGGGGCATGGCTACACCTTC
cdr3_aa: CASSPADRGHGYTF

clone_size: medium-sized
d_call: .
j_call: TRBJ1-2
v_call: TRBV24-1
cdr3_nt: TGTGCCACCAGTGATGGGCTCCAGGGAAGAGTCTATGGCTACACCTTC
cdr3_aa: CATSDGLQGRVYGYTF

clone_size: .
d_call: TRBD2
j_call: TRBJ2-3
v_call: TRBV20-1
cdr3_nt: TGCAGTGCTGCTCCACTAGCGGAGGTCGCTGATACGCAGTATTTT
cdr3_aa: CSAAPLAEVADTQYF

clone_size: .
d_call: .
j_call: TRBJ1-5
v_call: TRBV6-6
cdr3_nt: TGTGCCAGCAGTAGAATCCAGGCGTCATCACATTTT
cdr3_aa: CASSRIQASSHF

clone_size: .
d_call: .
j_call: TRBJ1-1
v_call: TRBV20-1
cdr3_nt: TGCAGTGCCACTTTGCGAGGAGGGAACACTGAAGCTTTCTTT
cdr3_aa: CSATLRGGNTEAFF

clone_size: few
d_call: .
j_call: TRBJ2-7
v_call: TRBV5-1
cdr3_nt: TGCGCCAGCAGCTTGAGGGGGGCCGTGGGAGAGCAGTACTTC
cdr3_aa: CASSLRGAVGEQYF

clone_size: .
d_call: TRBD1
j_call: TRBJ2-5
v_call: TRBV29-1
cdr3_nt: TGCAGCGTTTGCCCCGGGACAGAAGAGACCCAGTACTTC
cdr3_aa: CSVCPGTEETQYF

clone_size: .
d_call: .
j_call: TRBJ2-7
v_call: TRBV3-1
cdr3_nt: TGTGCCAGCAGCCAAGGACCCCAGGATTTCTACGAGCAGTACTTC
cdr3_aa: CASSQGPQDFYEQYF

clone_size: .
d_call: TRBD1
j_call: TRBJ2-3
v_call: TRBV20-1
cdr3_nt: TGCAGTGCTAGAGCCTCCGGGACAGGGGGCACAGATACGCAGTATTTT
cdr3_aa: CSARASGTGGTDTQYF

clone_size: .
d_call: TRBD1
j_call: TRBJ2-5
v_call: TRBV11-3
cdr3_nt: TGTGCCAGCAGCTACAGGGGGTTGGAAGAGACCCAGTACTTC
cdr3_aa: CASSYRGLEETQYF

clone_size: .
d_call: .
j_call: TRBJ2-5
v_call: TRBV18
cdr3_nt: TGTGCCAGCTCAGAGTACCAAGAGACCCAGTACTTC
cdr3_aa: CASSEYQETQYF

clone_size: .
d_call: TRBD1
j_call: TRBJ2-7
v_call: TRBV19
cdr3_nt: TGTGCCAGTAGTGAACGGGACAGGGGGCTCGGGCAGTACTTC
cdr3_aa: CASSERDRGLGQYF

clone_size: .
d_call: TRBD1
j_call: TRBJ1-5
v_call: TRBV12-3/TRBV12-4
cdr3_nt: TGTGCCAGCAGTAAACGAGACAGGGTTAGCAATCAGCCCCAGCATTTT
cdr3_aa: CASSKRDRVSNQPQHF

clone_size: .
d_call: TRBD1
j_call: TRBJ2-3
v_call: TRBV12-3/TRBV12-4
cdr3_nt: TGTGCCAGCCGACAGGGGGTTACTAGCACAGATACGCAGTATTTT
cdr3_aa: CASRQGVTSTDTQYF

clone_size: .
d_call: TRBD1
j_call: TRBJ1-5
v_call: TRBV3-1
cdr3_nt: TGTGCCAGCAGCCGGGACAGGATTAATCAGCCCCAGCATTTT
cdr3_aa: CASSRDRINQPQHF

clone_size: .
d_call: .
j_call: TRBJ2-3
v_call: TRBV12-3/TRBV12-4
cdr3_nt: TGTGCCAGCAGTTTAGTAGGGCTAGCGCAAGATACGCAGTATTTT
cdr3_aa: CASSLVGLAQDTQYF

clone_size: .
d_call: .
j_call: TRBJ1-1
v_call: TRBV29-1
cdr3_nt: TGCAGCGTTGCGGGGTTAGCTGAAGCTTTCTTT
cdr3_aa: CSVAGLAEAFF

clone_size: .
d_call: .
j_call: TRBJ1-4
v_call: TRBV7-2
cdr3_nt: TGTGCCAGCAGCTTCTGGACTAATGAAAAACTGTTTTTT
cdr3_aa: CASSFWTNEKLFF

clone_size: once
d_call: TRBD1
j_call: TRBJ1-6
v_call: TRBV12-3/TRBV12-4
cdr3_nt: TGTGCCAGCAGTCCTGGACAGGGGGTTGATTCACCCCTCCACTTT
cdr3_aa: CASSPGQGVDSPLHF

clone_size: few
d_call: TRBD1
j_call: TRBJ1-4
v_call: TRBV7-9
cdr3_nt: TGTGCCAGCAGCTTAGGAGGGGGCATAGCTAATGAAAAACTGTTTTTT
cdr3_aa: CASSLGGGIANEKLFF

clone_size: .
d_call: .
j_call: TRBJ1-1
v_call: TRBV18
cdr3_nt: TGTGCCAGCTCACCAGAGGGGCGGAAAGCTTTCTTT
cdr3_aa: CASSPEGRKAFF

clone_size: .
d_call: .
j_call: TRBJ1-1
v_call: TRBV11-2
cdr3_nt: TGTGCCAGCAGCGCCCCGACGGTGAACACTGAAGCTTTCTTT
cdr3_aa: CASSAPTVNTEAFF

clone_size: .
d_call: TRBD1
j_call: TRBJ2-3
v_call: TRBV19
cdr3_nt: TGTGCCAGTCGGGACAGAAGCTGGAGCACAGATACGCAGTATTTT
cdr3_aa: CASRDRSWSTDTQYF

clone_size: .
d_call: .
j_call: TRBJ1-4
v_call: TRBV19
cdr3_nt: TGTGCCAGTAGCCGCGGGAGAGCCGGTAATGAAAAACTGTTTTTT
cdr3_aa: CASSRGRAGNEKLFF

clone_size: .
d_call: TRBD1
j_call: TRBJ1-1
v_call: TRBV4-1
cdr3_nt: TGCGCCAGCAGCCAGGCAGGACAGGGGAACACTGAAGCTTTCTTT
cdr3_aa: CASSQAGQGNTEAFF

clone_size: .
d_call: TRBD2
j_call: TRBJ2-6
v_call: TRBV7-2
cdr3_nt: TGTGCCAGCAGCCTCGGGGGGTCTGGGGCCAACGTCCTGACTTTC
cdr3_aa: CASSLGGSGANVLTF